The text below deals with one T cell receptor (beta chain). The data stem from a study of blood T cell repertoires in COVID-19. Study at large: Sample material is recorded as cDNA or gDNA derived from T cells, B-cell-depleted T cells, or PBMCs.

CDR3 length equals 15 residues. Per the original methods: Nucleated cell counts were estimated from reference gene primer amplification. Generated by immunoSEQ multiplex PCR, the TCRdb table keeps only in-frame clones and is missing some. The V and J calls and the clone size are those of that table, but D and trimming were determined from the DNA. Of 270,000 or so clones in the sample, more than 65% were seen once. The V and J genes are TRBV21-1 and TRBJ2-2; the tabulated D call, TRBD1, remains unverified against the DNA. TRBV21-1 is recorded as a pseudogene. The TCR sequence derives from a woman aged 18-29 years with acute or convalescent COVID-19. The sample consisted of peripheral blood. For the CDR3, the DNA is TGTGCCAGCAGCTCTTCGGGACAGGGGACCGGGGAGCTGTTTTTT. This sequence encodes CASSSSGQGTGELFF.